This TCR beta chain was identified in a study of naive and memory T cell subsets. An oligonucleotide containing a UMI was ligated to the 3' end of TCR cDNA. Adult healthy volunteers gave 2.5 ml peripheral blood for whole-blood RNA. The SP2 primer and nested alpha and beta constant region primers amplified ligated cDNA in four rounds. A single record per CDR3 protein comes from TCRdb applying MiXCR to the 5' RACE reads. The profile shows approximately 49,000 distinct CDR3 sequences, roughly 4.7% of them singletons. Germline-derived CDR1 and CDR2 are SGHRS and YFSETQ. V gave up 4 bases and J gave up 1 base; unmatched junction bases: 1. The CDR3 has 14 residues. This clonotype was found many times.

The rearrangement joins TRBV5-1 to TRBJ2-2, with 7 bases matching TRBD1. This receptor was taken from a female donor in good health. The chain's CDR3 is CASSRQGNTGELFF. In nucleotides, the CDR3 is TGCGCCAGCAGCCGACAGGGGAACACCGGGGAGCTGTTTTTT.